These 11 T cell receptor beta chains were sequenced from one sample in a study of OX40 agonist ivuxolimab in advanced cancers. Profiled with immunoSEQ multiplex PCR; TCRdb holds only in-frame clones, not every one. In the table there are approximately 31,000 clones, roughly 89% of which are singletons. The sample here was CD4+ or CD8+ T cells sorted from blood, taken in a trial of the OX40 agonist ivuxolimab. These TCRs come from an adult with an advanced solid tumor such as melanoma, head and neck, liver or kidney cancer.

Here the CDR3 reads CASSEQGADTEAFF. DNA of the CDR3: TGTGCCAGCAGTGAACAGGGGGCGGACACTGAAGCTTTCTTT. V and J are TRBV6-1 and TRBJ1-1; TRBD1 agrees at 8 bases. The V and J ends lost 2 bases and 3 bases, in that order; junction bases with no gene match: 2. CDR1 is MNHNS and CDR2 is SASEGT in the germline V gene. The CDR3 length is 14 residues.

V gene TRBV19 combines with J gene TRBJ1-3; D is possibly TRBD1 (5 bases). There are 12 residues in the CDR3. CDR1 and CDR2 (germline): LNHDA, SQIVND (reference sequence). Trimming cost V 10 bases and J 8 bases, with 15 bases left between them. CDR3 region: CATQGRRDTIYF. The CDR3 DNA is TGTGCCACCCAGGGACGACGAGACACCATATATTTT.

The CDR3 coding sequence is TGTGCCAGCAGAGACAAGAACACTGAAGCTTTCTTT. It encodes CASRDKNTEAFF. J is TRBJ1-1 and V is TRBV27; D remains unclear. The V end lost 6 bases, the J end lost 1 base, and 6 bases lay between the germline ends. There are 12 residues in the CDR3. Germline V gives CDR1 MNHEY, CDR2 SMNVEV (reference sequence).

The J gene is TRBJ2-5, the V gene TRBV14; TRBD1 is a possible D gene (5 bases). With the DNA end fitting TRBJ2-7 better, the J assignment may be wrong. CDR3 length: 12 residues. Germline V gene data show CDR1 as SGHDN and CDR2 as FVKESK. CDR3 residues: CASSPLRGEQYF. Written as DNA, the CDR3 is TGTGCCAGCAGCCCGCTTAGGGGCGAGCAGTACTTC.

The chain carries TRBV7-6 and TRBJ1-1; the D is unclear. This CDR3 has 14 amino acids. Looked up from germline, CDR1 is SGHVS and CDR2 is FNYEAQ. V was pared by 1 base and J by 3 bases, with 9 bases between. The chain's CDR3 is CASSLGALDTEAFF. CDR3 sequence (DNA): TGTGCCAGCAGCTTAGGGGCTCTGGACACTGAAGCTTTCTTT.

The V gene is TRBV7-2, the J gene TRBJ1-1, with D hard to call. Germline CDR1 is SGHTA and CDR2 is FQGNSA. CDR3 length equals 15 residues. V shed 1 base and J shed 0 bases, with 9 bases lying between them. The CDR3 loop is CASSLGAVMNTEAFF. The DNA of the CDR3 is TGTGCCAGCAGCTTAGGGGCAGTTATGAACACTGAAGCTTTCTTT.

The chain has TRBV9 and TRBJ2-3, with D maybe TRBD2 (6 bases). The CDR3 runs 16 residues. Germline V gene data show CDR1 as SGDLS and CDR2 as YYNGEE. The V gene lost 1 base and the J gene lost 2 bases, with 14 bases spanning the gap. The CDR3 nucleotides read TGTGCCAGCAGCGTAACTCCGGGACTCAACACAGATACGCAGTATTTT. Translating it yields CASSVTPGLNTDTQYF. Combining the CDR3 with reference TRBV9 and TRBJ2-3 gives the whole variable domain DSGVTQTPKHLITATGQRVTLRCSPRSGDLSVYWYQQSLDQGLQFLIQYYNGEERAKGNILERFSAQQFPDLHSELNLSSLELGDSALYFCASSVTPGLNTDTQYFGPGTRLTVL.

A few counts support this clone. The junction and the germline gene differ at one end; a read error may be behind it. The chain links TRBV11-2 to TRBJ1-3, with 7 bases identical to TRBD1. Germline CDR1 SGHAT, CDR2 FQNNGV. The length of the CDR3 is 13 residues. The DNA for the CDR3 is TGTGCCAGCAGCTCCTCTCGACAGGGAAGCGAGAATTTT. Protein sequence: CASSSSRQGSENF.

V and J are TRBV4-1 and TRBJ1-3; D call uncertain. The CDR3 runs to 17 residues. V shed 0 bases and J shed 0 bases, with 12 bases lying between them. The germline V gene encodes CDR1 MGHRA and CDR2 YSYEKL. The CDR3 here is CASSQEVTAGSGNTIYF. The CDR3, as DNA: TGCGCCAGCAGCCAAGAAGTAACCGCGGGCTCTGGAAACACCATATATTTT.

The chain employs TRBV28 and TRBJ1-1; 8 bases line up with TRBD1. The germline V gene has CDR1 MDHEN and CDR2 SYDVKM. The junction had 4 bases not matched to a gene; V was cut back by 3 bases and J by 1 base. The CDR3 has 15 residues. The chain's CDR3 is CASSLWDRWNTEAFF. The CDR3 nucleotides are TGTGCCAGCAGTTTGTGGGACAGGTGGAACACTGAAGCTTTCTTT. The whole variable domain, remainder taken from reference TRBV28 and TRBJ1-1, is DVKVTQSSRYLVKRTGEKVFLECVQDMDHENMFWYRQDPGLGLRLIYFSYDVKMKEKGDIPEGYSVSREKKERFSLILESASTNQTSMYLCASSLWDRWNTEAFFGQGTRLTVV.

This clone was observed a handful of times. The rearrangement links TRBV6-1 to TRBJ2-1, with TRBD2 as a possible D gene (6 bases). V was shortened by 9 bases and J by 4 bases, with 16 bases between the two germline ends. The CDR3 consists of 14 residues. Germline assignment: CDR1 MNHNS and CDR2 SASEGT. CDR3 bases: TGTGCCAGTGGACTGACTAGGCGTTACAATGAGCAGTTCTTC. As protein: CASGLTRRYNEQFF.